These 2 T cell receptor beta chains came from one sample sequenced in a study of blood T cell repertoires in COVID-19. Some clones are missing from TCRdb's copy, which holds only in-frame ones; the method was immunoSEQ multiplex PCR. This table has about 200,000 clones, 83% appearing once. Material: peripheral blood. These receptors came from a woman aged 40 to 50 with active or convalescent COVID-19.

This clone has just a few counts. CDR3 DNA: TGTGCCAGCAGTTCGGTAGGGGGTAGTCAGCCCCAGCATTTT. Amino acid sequence: CASSSVGGSQPQHF. The V and J genes are TRBV6-6 and TRBJ1-5; perhaps TRBD1 as D (6 bases). Germline lookup yields CDR1 MNHNY and CDR2 SVGAGI (reference sequence). This CDR3 comprises 14 residues. The germline V and J ends were trimmed by 4 bases and 6 bases, with 13 bases remaining between them.

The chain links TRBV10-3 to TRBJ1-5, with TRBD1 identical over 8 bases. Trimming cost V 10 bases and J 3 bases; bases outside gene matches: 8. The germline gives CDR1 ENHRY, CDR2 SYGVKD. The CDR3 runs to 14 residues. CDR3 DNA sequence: TGTGCCACTTCCCGGACAGGGAACAATCAGCCCCAGCATTTT. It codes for CATSRTGNNQPQHF.